These 8 T cell receptor beta chains originate from one sample sequenced in a study of cytomegalovirus exposure and HLA in healthy donors. PCR used 60 Vbeta primers and 13 Jbeta primers. Sequencing was performed with immunoSEQ multiplex PCR; in TCRdb, only in-frame clones are kept and a portion is missing. The repertoire includes 150,000 to 200,000 clones, around three quarters of them detected once, and 2.2% sits in the top ten. The material sequenced was PBMCs. All receptors come from a man between 50 and 59 years old in good health and CMV-seropositive.

This clone was counted between two and nine times. V is TRBV6-5 and J is TRBJ1-3; TRBD1 matches at 9 bases. CDR1 MNHEY and CDR2 SVGAGI come from the germline V gene. With 6 bases clipped from V and 4 bases from J, the junction kept 7 bases outside the gene matches. This CDR3 has 15 amino acids. CDR3 DNA sequence: TGTGCCAGCAGAACAGGGGGCATAGAAGGAAACACCATATATTTT. Protein: CASRTGGIEGNTIYF.

This clone was seen once. The V call is TRBV5-4, the J call TRBJ1-4; 7 nucleotides agree with TRBD1. The CDR3 runs to 15 residues. V dropped 7 bases and J dropped 4; count of bases not matched to a gene: 10. CDR1 and CDR2 from the germline V gene are SGHNT and YYREEE (reference sequence). The CDR3 region is CASGSAGTVNEKLFF. In nucleotides, the CDR3 is TGTGCCAGCGGATCCGCAGGGACAGTTAATGAAAAACTGTTTTTT.

The DNA of the CDR3 is TGTGCCACCCGCTCGGGACTTGACACAGATACGCAGTATTTT. Translating it yields CATRSGLDTDTQYF. This sequence joins TRBV10-3 and TRBJ2-3; D possibly corresponds to TRBD2 (6 bases). V shed 10 bases and J shed 2 bases, with 16 bases lying between them. The CDR3 runs to 14 residues. The germline V gene has CDR1 ENHRY and CDR2 SYGVKD.

There are a few counts of this clone. The J gene is TRBJ2-4, the V gene TRBV15; 11 nucleotides agree with TRBD1. Germline values: CDR1 LNHNV, CDR2 YYDKDF (reference sequence). V lost 4 bases to trimming and J lost 7 bases; unmatched junction nucleotides: 6. The CDR3 is 15 amino acids. The CDR3 loop reads CATSTDRGRLNIQYF. For the CDR3, the DNA is TGTGCCACCAGCACGGACAGGGGGCGCTTGAACATTCAGTACTTC.

The chain links TRBV11-3 to TRBJ1-1; D gene uncertain. The CDR3 covers 13 residues. Per the germline V gene, CDR1 is SGHNT and CDR2 is YENEEA. Trimming took off 2 bases at V and 2 bases at J, with 6 bases between the two ends. The CDR3 DNA sequence: TGTGCCAGCAGCTTATTCTCCAACACTGAAGCTTTCTTT. It codes for CASSLFSNTEAFF.

V and J are TRBV4-2 and TRBJ2-5; 8 bases agree with TRBD2. Germline trimming cut 3 bases from V and 4 bases from J; bases unmatched to any gene: 1. The CDR3 totals 13 residues. In germline, CDR1 is LGHNA, CDR2 YNFKEQ. CDR3 protein: CASSQRGAETQYF. CDR3 DNA sequence: TGTGCCAGCAGCCAGCGGGGGGCAGAGACCCAGTACTTC.

This rearrangement joins TRBV7-3 to TRBJ2-1; 10 bases align to TRBD2. V shed 6 bases, J shed 3 bases, and the junction held 11 bases outside the gene matches. Per the germline V gene, CDR1 is SGHTA and CDR2 is FQGTGA. The CDR3 contains 17 residues. The CDR3 spells CASSKIPAGGLYNEQFF. CDR3 sequence (DNA): TGTGCCAGCAGTAAGATACCAGCGGGGGGGCTCTACAATGAGCAGTTCTTC.

This chain uses TRBV7-2 with TRBJ2-2; D gene ambiguous. Trimming removed 6 bases at V and 6 bases at J, with 11 bases between. The CDR3 loop spans 13 amino acids. Germline assignment: CDR1 SGHTA and CDR2 FQGNSA. CDR3 DNA: TGTGCCAGCAGGGCCCTTCTAGCCGGGGAGCTGTTTTTT. Translation gives CASRALLAGELFF.